A selection of T cell receptor beta chains follows, all from one sample in a study of blood T cells in healthy people across ages. MiXCR, applied by TCRdb to the 5' RACE reads, yields one record per CDR3 protein. The sample comprises over 1,500,000 distinct CDR3 sequences, roughly two fifths of which are singletons, and roughly 23% rests with the top ten. The sample was blood. All receptors come from a human donor in good health. Both conserved end residues are part of each CDR3. The D gene is left open where the match is weak. The listing skips clone size in some rows; elsewhere it reads once, few, many or a size class.

D: TRBD2; J: TRBJ2-1; size: .; V: TRBV9; CDR3: CASSVGTSGASGNEQFF; DNA: TGTGCCAGCAGCGTAGGGACTAGCGGAGCGTCTGGGAATGAGCAGTTCTTC
D: .; J: TRBJ2-1; size: few; V: TRBV4-3; CDR3: CASSQDFRVSGNEQFF; DNA: TGCGCCAGCAGCCAAGATTTTAGGGTCAGCGGGAATGAGCAGTTCTTC
D: .; J: TRBJ2-5; size: .; V: TRBV29-1; CDR3: CSVGRGPETQYF; DNA: TGCAGCGTTGGTAGGGGTCCCGAGACCCAGTACTTC
D: TRBD2; J: TRBJ2-3; size: .; V: TRBV20-1; CDR3: CSARNLGGAGGTDTQYF; DNA: TGCAGTGCTAGAAATCTCGGGGGGGCAGGTGGCACAGATACGCAGTATTTT
D: TRBD1; J: TRBJ2-6; size: .; V: TRBV5-1; CDR3: CASSLGGQRPSGANVLTF; DNA: TGCGCCAGCAGCTTGGGGGGACAGCGCCCATCTGGGGCCAACGTCCTGACTTTC
D: TRBD1; J: TRBJ2-3; size: .; V: TRBV20-1; CDR3: CSARGQPTDTQYF; DNA: TGCAGTGCACGGGGACAGCCCACGGATACGCAGTATTTT
D: TRBD1; J: TRBJ1-2; size: .; V: TRBV4-2; CDR3: CASSQERGQGASGYTF; DNA: TGTGCCAGCAGCCAAGAAAGGGGACAGGGGGCGTCGGGCTACACCTTC
D: .; J: TRBJ2-1; size: once; V: TRBV24-1; CDR3: CATSDSGVSYNGQFF; DNA: TGTGCCACCAGTGATAGTGGTGTCTCCTACAATGGGCAGTTCTTC
D: .; J: TRBJ2-5; size: .; V: TRBV30; CDR3: CAWSVRRKQETQYF; DNA: TGTGCCTGGAGTGTACGACGTAAACAAGAGACCCAGTACTTC
D: TRBD2; J: TRBJ2-5; size: .; V: TRBV20-1; CDR3: CSAPRGGRKEPQYF; DNA: TGCAGTGCTCCACGCGGGGGTAGGAAAGAGCCCCAGTACTTC
D: .; J: TRBJ2-7; size: .; V: TRBV7-9; CDR3: CASSHEGPYEQYF; DNA: TGTGCCAGCAGCCATGAAGGACCCTACGAGCAGTACTTC
D: .; J: TRBJ2-7; size: .; V: TRBV4-1; CDR3: CASSQVIGVSEQYF; DNA: TGCGCCAGCAGCCAAGTAATAGGGGTGAGTGAGCAGTACTTC
D: .; J: TRBJ2-3; size: .; V: TRBV20-1; CDR3: CSVAPPMGTDAQYF; DNA: TGCAGTGTGGCCCCACCCATGGGCACAGATGCGCAGTATTTT
D: .; J: TRBJ1-2; size: .; V: TRBV5-1; CDR3: CASSLGEYREGYTF; DNA: TGCGCCAGCAGCTTAGGAGAGTATCGGGAGGGCTACACCTTC
D: .; J: TRBJ1-1; size: .; V: TRBV4-1; CDR3: CASSQGGNIRNTEAFF; DNA: TGCGCCAGCAGCCAAGGAGGGAACATCCGGAACACTGAAGCTTTCTTT
D: .; J: TRBJ1-1; size: .; V: TRBV14; CDR3: CASSHRSGGVGTEAFF; DNA: TGTGCCAGCAGCCACAGATCGGGGGGTGTGGGCACTGAAGCTTTCTTT
D: TRBD1; J: TRBJ2-2; size: .; V: TRBV4-3; CDR3: CASSQRGQGRGTGELFF; DNA: TGCGCCAGCAGCCAACGTGGACAGGGCCGGGGGACCGGGGAGCTGTTTTTT
D: .; J: TRBJ1-2; size: .; V: TRBV28; CDR3: CASSLGTPGGYGYTF; DNA: TGTGCCAGCAGTTTGGGCACCCCAGGTGGCTATGGCTACACCTTC
D: .; J: TRBJ1-5; size: .; V: TRBV4-3; CDR3: CASSQDLVGQPQHF; DNA: TGCGCCAGCAGCCAAGATCTGGTTGGTCAGCCCCAGCATTTT
D: .; J: TRBJ1-2; size: .; V: TRBV14; CDR3: CASSQVTVSYGYTF; DNA: TGTGCCAGCAGCCAAGTTACAGTCTCCTATGGCTACACCTTC
D: .; J: TRBJ2-5; size: .; V: TRBV5-1; CDR3: CASSPRTGGTLYF; DNA: TGCGCCAGCAGCCCCAGAACCGGAGGGACCCTGTACTTC
D: .; J: TRBJ1-5; size: few; V: TRBV7-2; CDR3: CASSIAGLRQNSNQPQHF; DNA: TGTGCCAGCAGCATAGCCGGACTACGACAAAATAGCAATCAGCCCCAGCATTTT
D: .; J: TRBJ2-1; size: .; V: TRBV12-3/TRBV12-4; CDR3: CASSFEGGWQGLRNEQFF; DNA: TGTGCCAGCAGTTTTGAAGGTGGTTGGCAGGGCCTTAGGAATGAGCAGTTCTTC
D: .; J: TRBJ1-2; size: few; V: TRBV9; CDR3: CASSRRGELEGSYGYTF; DNA: TGTGCCAGCAGCCGACGGGGGGAGCTGGAGGGGAGCTATGGCTACACCTTC
D: .; J: TRBJ2-7; size: few; V: TRBV12-3/TRBV12-4; CDR3: CASSLVRNYEQYF; DNA: TGTGCCAGCAGTTTAGTACGGAACTACGAGCAGTACTTC
D: .; J: TRBJ2-5; size: .; V: TRBV6-5; CDR3: CASSTNYNEQYF; DNA: TGTGCCAGCAGTACTAACTACAATGAGCAGTACTTC
D: .; J: TRBJ2-3; size: few; V: TRBV29-1; CDR3: CSAIYTDTQYF; DNA: TGCAGCGCCATTTACACAGATACGCAGTATTTT
D: .; J: TRBJ2-3; size: few; V: TRBV20-1; CDR3: CSARGFTFYTDTQYF; DNA: TGCAGTGCTAGGGGTTTCACTTTTTACACAGATACGCAGTATTTT
D: .; J: TRBJ1-2; size: .; V: TRBV12-3/TRBV12-4; CDR3: CASSLVGRGYGYTF; DNA: TGTGCCAGCAGTTTAGTCGGACGGGGCTATGGCTACACCTTC
D: TRBD1; J: TRBJ2-7; size: few; V: TRBV6-5; CDR3: CASSYLAGTAYEQYF; DNA: TGTGCCAGCAGTTACTTGGCCGGGACAGCCTACGAGCAGTACTTC
D: TRBD1; J: TRBJ1-5; size: .; V: TRBV28; CDR3: CASRYRGYQPQHF; DNA: TGTGCCAGCAGGTACAGGGGCTATCAGCCCCAGCATTTT
D: .; J: TRBJ1-1; size: few; V: TRBV29-1; CDR3: CSVQGFVTEAFF; DNA: TGCAGCGTCCAGGGCTTCGTCACTGAAGCTTTCTTT
D: .; J: TRBJ2-7; size: few; V: TRBV20-1; CDR3: CSAPLGPYEQYF; DNA: TGCAGTGCTCCGTTAGGCCCCTACGAGCAGTACTTC
D: .; J: TRBJ2-5; size: .; V: TRBV7-8; CDR3: CASTRGSCETQYF; DNA: TGTGCCAGCACAAGAGGAAGCTGCGAGACCCAGTACTTC
D: .; J: TRBJ2-1; size: few; V: TRBV12-3/TRBV12-4; CDR3: CASSLLAVVWNEQFF; DNA: TGTGCCAGCAGCCTTTTAGCTGTCGTCTGGAATGAGCAGTTCTTC